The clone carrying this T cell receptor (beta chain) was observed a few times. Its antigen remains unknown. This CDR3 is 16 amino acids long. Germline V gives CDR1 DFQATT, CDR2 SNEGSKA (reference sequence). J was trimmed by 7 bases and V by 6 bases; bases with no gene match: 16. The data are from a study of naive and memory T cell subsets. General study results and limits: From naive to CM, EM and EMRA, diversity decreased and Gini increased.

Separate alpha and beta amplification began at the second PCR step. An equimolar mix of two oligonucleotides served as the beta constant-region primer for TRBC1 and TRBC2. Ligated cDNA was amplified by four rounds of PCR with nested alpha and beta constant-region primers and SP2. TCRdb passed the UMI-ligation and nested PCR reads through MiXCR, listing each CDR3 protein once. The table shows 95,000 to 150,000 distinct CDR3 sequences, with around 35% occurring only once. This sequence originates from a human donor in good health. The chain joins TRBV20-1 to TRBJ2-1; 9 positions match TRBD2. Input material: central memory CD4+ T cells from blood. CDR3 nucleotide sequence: TGCAGTGCACCAGGTAGCGGGAGATTCTTATGGAATGAGCAGTTCTTC. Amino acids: CSAPGSGRFLWNEQFF.